This T cell receptor beta chain was sequenced for a study of cytomegalovirus exposure and HLA in healthy donors. Study findings and constraints: Some V segments, TRBV6-2 and TRBV6-3 among them, were indistinguishable and were therefore excluded. More than 15,000 TCR beta sequences were associated with HLA alleles at 0.05 false discovery rate in a later analysis.

Of note for this clone: Its antigen is as yet unknown. Other DNA sequences within the sample encode an identical CDR3.

Primers for the PCR totalled 60 Vbeta and 13 Jbeta. In the source study's methods: Later analysis identified some 88 million unique TCR beta chains, about 10 million shared. The assay was immunoSEQ multiplex PCR, and TCRdb's table has in-frame clones only and misses some. The V and J calls and clone size were taken over from that table, and D and trimming were inferred from the DNA. This listing includes about 160,000 clones. The germline V gene has CDR1 SGHDT and CDR2 YYEEEE. This CDR3 is built from 16 residues. The V segment lost 4 bases and the J segment 8 bases; nucleotides outside the gene matches: 12.

The genes are TRBV5-6 and TRBJ2-1; 10 nucleotides align to TRBD2. This receptor was obtained from a man aged 25-45 years in good health and CMV-seronegative. Sequenced material: PBMCs. The CDR3 region is CASSPPLAGVTDEQFF. The CDR3 DNA sequence: TGTGCCAGCAGCCCTCCCCTAGCGGGAGTCACCGATGAGCAGTTCTTC.